This passage covers 15 T cell receptor beta chains from one sample sequenced in a study of cytomegalovirus exposure and HLA in healthy donors. The protocol was immunoSEQ multiplex PCR, while the TCRdb copy is restricted to in-frame clones and leaves out a portion. Here the sample spans some 140,000 clones, about 86% being singletons. The sequenced material came from PBMCs. These receptors were collected from a human donor in good health.

The V call is TRBV19, the J call TRBJ2-3; a possible D gene is TRBD1 (5 bases). Germline lookup yields CDR1 LNHDA and CDR2 SQIVND (reference sequence). The CDR3 consists of 14 residues. The V end lost 3 bases, the J end lost 4 bases, and 11 bases lay between the germline ends. The CDR3 DNA reads TGTGCCAGTAGTATCGGGCAGGGCGCAGATACGCAGTATTTT. Encoded protein: CASSIGQGADTQYF.

CDR3 in amino acids: CASSLGEANVLTF. CDR3 DNA: TGCGCCAGCAGCTTGGGAGAGGCCAACGTCCTGACTTTC. V usage is TRBV5-1 and J usage is TRBJ2-6; the D is unclear. This CDR3 is 13 amino acids long. Germline V gene data show CDR1 as SGHRS and CDR2 as YFSETQ. V lost 0 bases and J lost 6, with 4 bases in between.

The rearrangement links TRBV7-6 to TRBJ2-7; 12 nucleotides match TRBD1. V shed 4 bases, J shed 3 bases, and the junction held 4 bases outside the gene matches. The V gene's germline CDR1 is SGHVS and CDR2 FNYEAQ. This CDR3 is 15 amino acids long. In DNA form, the CDR3 reads TGTGCCAGCAGCTCGGGGACAGGGGGCTTCTACGAGCAGTACTTC. This gives the protein CASSSGTGGFYEQYF. Full variable domain (outside the CDR3, taken from reference TRBV7-6 and TRBJ2-7): GAGVSQSPRYKVTKRGQDVALRCDPISGHVSLYWYRQALGQGPEFLTYFNYEAQQDKSGLPNDRFSAERPEGSISTLTIQRTEQRDSAMYRCASSSGTGGFYEQYFGPGTRLTVT.

The chain has TRBV2 and TRBJ1-2, with 10 bases aligning to TRBD1. This CDR3 is 12 amino acids long. CDR1 and CDR2 from the germline V gene are SNHLY and FYNNEI. The V and J ends lost 8 bases and 7 bases, in that order; junction bases with no gene match: 4. CDR3 DNA: TGTGCCAGCGGGACAGGGGATTCTGGCTACACCTTC. This encodes CASGTGDSGYTF. The entire variable domain, with the rest obtained from reference TRBV2 and TRBJ1-2, is as follows: EPEVTQTPSHQVTQMGQEVILRCVPISNHLYFYWYRQILGQKVEFLVSFYNNEISEKSEIFDDQFSVERPDGSNFTLKIRSTKLEDSAMYFCASGTGDSGYTFGSGTRLTVV.

The chain has TRBV6-4 and TRBJ1-6, with D maybe TRBD1 (5 bases). There are 14 residues in the CDR3. V lost 2 bases, J lost 4 bases, and 6 bases lay in between. Germline V gene sequence: CDR1 MRHNA, CDR2 SNTAGT. CDR3 region: CASSDQGYNSPLHF. The CDR3 DNA sequence: TGTGCCAGCAGTGACCAGGGATATAATTCACCCCTCCACTTT.

The chain recombines TRBV19 with TRBJ2-7; TRBD1 aligns across 8 bases. Germline values: CDR1 LNHDA, CDR2 SQIVND (reference sequence). The V gene end was trimmed by 6 bases and the J gene end by 6 bases; junction bases not matched to a gene: 7. The CDR3 covers 13 residues. The CDR3 spells CASSRQGAGEQYF. Here the CDR3 DNA reads TGTGCCAGTAGCCGTCAGGGGGCTGGCGAGCAGTACTTC. Based on the CDR3 plus reference TRBV19 and TRBJ2-7, the full variable domain is DGGITQSPKYLFRKEGQNVTLSCEQNLNHDAMYWYRQDPGQGLRLIYYSQIVNDFQKGDIAEGYSVSREKKESFPLTVTSAQKNPTAFYLCASSRQGAGEQYFGPGTRLTVT.

This chain uses TRBV2 with TRBJ1-5; 9 positions agree with TRBD1. The CDR3 runs to 15 residues. Losses at the gene ends were 4 bases for V and 3 bases for J; bases not matched to a gene: 4. CDR1 and CDR2 from the germline V gene are SNHLY and FYNNEI. CDR3 amino acids: CASSVGTGNNQPQHF. In DNA form, the CDR3 reads TGTGCCAGCAGTGTAGGGACAGGGAACAATCAGCCCCAGCATTTT.

The table lists this clone with a count of one. The chain links TRBV2 to TRBJ2-3; 13 positions match TRBD2. Losses at the gene ends were 7 bases for V and 3 bases for J; bases not matched to a gene: 7. The CDR3 has 16 amino acids. The V gene's germline CDR1 is SNHLY and CDR2 FYNNEI. For the CDR3, the DNA is TGTGCCAGCATTCGGACTAGCGGGAGTGGGACAGATACGCAGTATTTT. Its protein is CASIRTSGSGTDTQYF.

The J gene is TRBJ2-1, the V gene TRBV7-9, with 9 bases lining up with TRBD2. The CDR3 has 15 residues. V gave up 1 base and J gave up 9 bases; unmatched junction bases: 7. Germline CDR1 reads SEHNR; CDR2 reads FQNEAQ (reference sequence). CDR3 sequence reads: CASSLGLAAPVEQFF. The DNA of the CDR3 is TGTGCCAGCAGCTTAGGACTAGCGGCACCTGTTGAGCAGTTCTTC.

The V gene is TRBV27, the J gene TRBJ2-7; a possible D gene is TRBD1 (5 bases). V lost 3 bases, J lost 3 bases, and 9 bases lay in between. The CDR3 is 13 residues long. CDR1 is MNHEY, CDR2 SMNVEV, per germline (reference sequence). For the CDR3, the DNA is TGTGCCAGCAGTTTCAGGGATCGCTACGAGCAGTACTTC. It codes for CASSFRDRYEQYF.

This sequence joins TRBV5-4 and TRBJ2-3; 8 bases line up with TRBD2. Germline CDR1 reads SGHNT; CDR2 reads YYREEE (reference sequence). The V gene end was trimmed by 7 bases and the J gene end by 4 bases; junction bases not matched to a gene: 14. The CDR3 spans 16 residues. The CDR3 DNA reads as TGTGCCAGCCGCAGCTTAAGCGGGAGAGAGGCAGATACGCAGTATTTT. It translates to CASRSLSGREADTQYF.

The chain recombines TRBV19 with TRBJ2-1, with D perhaps matching TRBD1 (6 bases). The CDR3 length is 15 residues. CDR1 and CDR2 (germline): LNHDA, SQIVND (reference sequence). Between the trimmed V and J ends, which lost 5 bases and 9 bases, there was a span of 20 bases. This chain's CDR3 is CASSGVRDTVLEQFF. CDR3 nucleotide sequence: TGTGCCAGTAGTGGAGTCCGGGACACCGTCCTTGAGCAGTTCTTC.

The chain is built from TRBV6-1 and TRBJ2-1, with 14 positions matching TRBD2. Germline CDR1 MNHNS, CDR2 SASEGT. V lost 3 bases, J lost 8 bases, and 6 bases stayed unmatched. CDR3 size: 16 residues. CDR3 coding DNA: TGTGCCAGCAGTGACCTCGGACTAGCGGGAGGACATGAGCAGTTCTTC. This translates into CASSDLGLAGGHEQFF.

This chain uses TRBV5-1 with TRBJ1-4; 11 bases fit TRBD1. J was trimmed by 7 bases and V by 2 bases; bases with no gene match: 4. The V gene's germline CDR1 is SGHRS and CDR2 YFSETQ. This CDR3 has 15 residues. CDR3 in amino acids: CASSFSGTGGEKLFF. CDR3 DNA: TGCGCCAGCAGCTTTTCCGGGACAGGGGGTGAAAAACTGTTTTTT.

Here the CDR3 DNA reads TGCGCCAGCAGCCAAGGACCGGGACAGGGGATCAACGAGCAGTACTTC. This encodes CASSQGPGQGINEQYF. This chain joins TRBV4-1 and TRBJ2-7; 10 bases are a match to TRBD1. The germline V gene encodes CDR1 MGHRA and CDR2 YSYEKL. This CDR3 contains 16 residues. V lost 1 base to trimming and J lost 5 bases; unmatched junction nucleotides: 8.